These 20 T cell receptor beta chains were sequenced from one sample in a study of regulatory T cells in long-lasting Graves disease. Combining iRepertoire HTBI primers with Arm-PCR of CDR3 regions, the authors built TCR beta libraries. TCRdb fed the multiplex PCR reads into MiXCR, producing one record per CDR3 protein. The sample lists 350,000 to 450,000 distinct CDR3 sequences, about 11% occurring once. Time point here: newly diagnosed GD, antithyroid drugs for less than 3 months. Extracted PBMC RNA gave rise to the TCR library. The data also belong to a second study, concerning T cells in Graves' hyperthyroidism and ophthalmopathy.

This specimen was peripheral blood mononuclear cells (PBMCs), taken at new diagnosis, from a patient treated with antithyroid drugs. The source is a woman aged 18-30 years with Graves disease.

This clonotype was seen more than once but under ten times. The rearrangement uses TRBV10-3 and TRBJ1-2; a possible D gene is TRBD1 (5 bases). The V end was cut by 10 bases, the J end by 6 bases, with 12 bases between. Germline V gene sequence: CDR1 ENHRY, CDR2 SYGVKD. The CDR3 has 11 residues. CDR3: CATQLGDGYTF. The CDR3 DNA follows: TGTGCCACCCAATTGGGGGATGGCTACACCTTC.

This clonotype was counted at least ten times. This sequence joins TRBV9 and TRBJ1-1, with a weak D call TRBD1 (5 bases). Germline V gene data show CDR1 as SGDLS and CDR2 as YYNGEE. This CDR3 is built from 13 residues. Deletions cut 4 bases from V and 5 bases from J, with 12 bases between. The CDR3 DNA reads TGTGCCAGCAGCACACCAGGGAGAACTGAAGCTTTCTTT. Residues: CASSTPGRTEAFF.

This rearrangement joins TRBV6-1 to TRBJ1-2; D gene ambiguous. CDR1 is MNHNS and CDR2 is SASEGT in the germline V gene. Trimming cost V 6 bases and J 8 bases, with 16 bases left between them. This CDR3 has 13 residues. CDR3 sequence: CASSSIELAGYTF. CDR3 in DNA: TGTGCCAGCAGCTCTATCGAGCTGGCGGGCTACACCTTC.

This clonotype was recorded many times. This chain connects TRBV10-2 to TRBJ2-7; 7 bases line up with TRBD1. The CDR3 has 13 amino acids. V was clipped by 3 bases and J by 3 bases; unmatched bases: 2. CDR1 and CDR2 (germline): WSHSY, SAAADI. CDR3 nucleotides: TGCGCCAGCAGTGAACGGGACAGCTACGAGCAGTACGTC. Its translation is CASSERDSYEQYV.

This clonotype appeared a few times. J is TRBJ2-3 and V is TRBV20-1, with TRBD1 matching over 8 bases. J lost 5 bases, V lost 1 base, and 17 bases had no gene match. Germline CDR1 DFQATT, CDR2 SNEGSKA (reference sequence). The CDR3 runs to 18 residues. CDR3 DNA: TGCAGTGCTAGAGCCAGGGGGCCACCTTTTACCTTGGGAGATACGCAGTATTTT. Translating gives CSARARGPPFTLGDTQYF.

This clonotype was observed many times. The rearrangement uses TRBV20-1 and TRBJ2-1; D possibly corresponds to TRBD2 (6 bases). Looked up from germline, CDR1 is DFQATT and CDR2 is SNEGSKA (reference sequence). Trimming removed 3 bases from V and 0 bases from J, with 12 bases in between. The CDR3 runs to 15 residues. The CDR3, as DNA: TGCAGTGCTAGTGACGGGAGTCTCTCCTACAATGAGCAGTTCTTC. This gives the protein CSASDGSLSYNEQFF.

Ten or more counts support this clonotype. The rearrangement uses TRBV7-3 and TRBJ2-5, with D perhaps matching TRBD2 (6 bases). Deletions cut 2 bases from V and 4 bases from J, with 20 bases between. CDR1 is SGHTA and CDR2 is FQGTGA in the germline V gene. CDR3 size: 17 residues. CDR3 sequence reads: CASSLAGPPGVSETQYF. Written as DNA, the CDR3 is TGTGCCAGCAGCTTAGCGGGGCCACCGGGAGTGTCAGAGACCCAGTACTTC.

The chain uses TRBV5-6 and TRBJ2-5; D call uncertain. There are 14 residues in the CDR3. Germline V gives CDR1 SGHDT, CDR2 YYEEEE. V was cut by 0 bases and J by 4 bases, with 10 bases left in between. CDR3 coding DNA: TGTGCCAGCAGCTTGGCAGAAGGTGGAGAGACCCAGTACTTC. As protein: CASSLAEGGETQYF. Complete variable domain (other parts from reference TRBV5-6 and TRBJ2-5): DAGVTQSPTHLIKTRGQQVTLRCSPKSGHDTVSWYQQALGQGPQFIFQYYEEEERQRGNFPDRFSGHQFPNYSSELNVNALLLGDSALYLCASSLAEGGETQYFGPGTRLLVL.

Ten or more counts support this clonotype. At one end, the junction sequence differs from germline, possibly due to a read error. CDR3 amino acids: CASSHPGTQSF. The CDR3 DNA sequence: TGTGCCAGCAGCCATCCTGGGACACAGTCTTTT. This sequence joins TRBV3-1 and TRBJ2-3; D perhaps matches TRBD1 (6 bases). CDR1 LGHDT and CDR2 YNNKEL come from the germline V gene (reference sequence). The CDR3 extends over 11 amino acids.

V gene TRBV7-9 combines with J gene TRBJ2-2; 12 bases are a match to TRBD2. CDR1 and CDR2 from the germline V gene are SEHNR and FQNEAQ (reference sequence). The CDR3 covers 17 residues. V lost 2 bases and J lost 3; bases outside the gene matches: 4. CDR3 sequence: CASSLLTSGGHTGELFF. The CDR3 DNA follows: TGTGCCAGCAGCTTATTGACTAGCGGGGGACACACCGGGGAGCTGTTTTTT.

This clonotype was counted a few times. The V and J genes are TRBV12-3 or TRBV12-4 and TRBJ2-5; TRBD1 aligns across 8 bases. This CDR3 has 16 amino acids. J was trimmed by 10 bases and V by 3 bases; bases with no gene match: 16. CDR3 sequence reads: CASSLSQGAQGMDQYF. CDR3 sequence (DNA): TGTGCCAGCAGTTTGTCGCAGGGGGCGCAAGGGATGGACCAGTACTTC.

Details on this clonotype: This could be a read error, since a much larger clone is one nucleotide away. Here the CDR3 DNA reads TGTGCCAGCATTCCCCGACGGCTCTATGGCTACACCTTC. Translating it yields CASIPRRLYGYTF. This chain joins TRBV12-3 or TRBV12-4 and TRBJ1-2; no clear D gene. The V end lost 7 bases, the J end lost 4 bases, and 13 bases lay between the germline ends. CDR3 length: 13 amino acids.

This clonotype showed up many times. The chain couples TRBV7-2 to TRBJ1-2; a weak D match, TRBD1 (5 bases). The CDR3 extends over 15 amino acids. Trimming took 2 bases from V and 0 from J, leaving 10 bases between them. Germline CDR1 reads SGHTA; CDR2 reads FQGNSA. The CDR3 is CASSLWGYTNYGYTF. The CDR3 bases are TGTGCCAGCAGCTTATGGGGGTACACTAACTATGGCTACACCTTC.

This clonotype has more than one count but fewer than ten. The chain joins TRBV5-6 to TRBJ2-7; a possible D gene is TRBD1 (5 bases). V lost 3 bases and J lost 4, with 8 bases in between. Germline assignment: CDR1 SGHDT and CDR2 YYEEEE. The CDR3 is 12 amino acids. The CDR3 protein is CASSWGFYEQYF. DNA of the CDR3: TGTGCCAGCAGCTGGGGCTTTTACGAGCAGTACTTC.

This clonotype was observed many times. This rearrangement joins TRBV7-8 to TRBJ2-1; 9 bases align to TRBD2. The CDR3 loop spans 20 amino acids. Unmatched junction bases numbered 22, after V lost 6 bases and J lost 4 bases. Germline V gene data show CDR1 as SGHVS and CDR2 as FQNEAQ. The chain's CDR3 is CASRSTTVRGGRAGYNEQFF. The CDR3 region has the DNA TGTGCCAGCAGATCGACGACGGTGAGAGGCGGGAGGGCCGGATACAATGAGCAGTTCTTC.

This clonotype was seen ten or more times. V is TRBV12-3 or TRBV12-4 and J is TRBJ2-1; TRBD2 matches 9 bases. V was clipped by 10 bases and J by 8 bases; unmatched bases: 15. The CDR3 contains 15 residues. Here the CDR3 DNA reads TGTGCCAACACGAGGTGGGCGGGAGGGCAAGATGAGCAGTTCTTC. It encodes CANTRWAGGQDEQFF.

This clonotype was seen more than once but under ten times. This chain links TRBV9 with TRBJ1-1; D perhaps matches TRBD1 (5 bases). Germline-derived CDR1 and CDR2 are SGDLS and YYNGEE. V lost 3 bases and J lost 1, with 19 bases in between. The CDR3 runs 17 residues. The CDR3 DNA sequence: TGTGCCAGCAGCGCCGGAGTGGGGGGGGTCGAGAACACTGAAGCTTTCTTT. Protein: CASSAGVGGVENTEAFF.

This clonotype was observed at least ten times. V and J are TRBV7-3 and TRBJ1-1; D unresolved. The CDR3 runs 13 residues. From germline, CDR1 is SGHTA and CDR2 FQGTGA. V lost 4 bases and J 5 bases, leaving 11 bases between the germline ends. CDR3 nucleotides: TGTGCCAGCAGCTCCCCGGGGAAAACTGAAGCTTTCTTT. It yields the protein CASSSPGKTEAFF.

This clonotype was counted at least ten times. V is TRBV5-1 and J is TRBJ2-1; D gene unclear. This CDR3 region has 13 residues. The V gene lost 2 bases and the J gene lost 5 bases, with 8 bases spanning the gap. Germline values: CDR1 SGHRS, CDR2 YFSETQ. The CDR3 DNA sequence: TGCGCCAGCAGCTTTATAGTAGACAATGAGCAGTTCTTC. This codes for CASSFIVDNEQFF.

The table lists this clonotype with many counts. V usage is TRBV12-3 or TRBV12-4 and J usage is TRBJ1-2; D uncertain. V dropped 5 bases and J dropped 1 base, with 14 bases sitting between them. The CDR3 covers 15 residues. CDR3 loop: CASSPEAGNNYGYTF. The DNA of the CDR3 is TGTGCCAGCAGTCCCGAAGCGGGAAATAACTATGGCTACACCTTC.